A selection of T cell receptor beta chains follows, all from one sample in a study of cytomegalovirus exposure and HLA in healthy donors. Clones were sequenced by immunoSEQ multiplex PCR, and TCRdb holds only the in-frame ones, with some missing. The sample includes approximately 110,000 clones. The sequenced material came from PBMCs. The source of these receptors is a man aged 40-49 years in good health and CMV-seropositive. CDR3s include the opening cysteine and the closing phenylalanine or tryptophan. D genes are given only for firm matches.

TRBJ2-6 | TRBD2 | TRBV28 | CASSSPGTSGSNVLTF | TGTGCCAGCTCCTCGCCCGGGACTAGCGGTTCCAACGTCCTGACTTTC
TRBJ1-2 | TRBD1 | TRBV7-9 | CASSRRGQDGYTF | TGTGCCAGCAGCCGCAGGGGGCAGGATGGCTACACCTTC
TRBJ2-1 | TRBD2 | TRBV6-1 | CASSESLPGLEQFF | TGTGCCAGCAGTGAGAGTTTACCGGGACTAGAGCAGTTCTTC
TRBJ2-7 | . | TRBV6-5 | CASSRALVGEQYF | TGTGCCAGCAGTCGTGCCCTAGTTGGCGAGCAGTACTTC
TRBJ2-7 | . | TRBV29-1 | CSSLDFRYEQYF | TGCAGCTCCTTAGATTTTCGGTACGAGCAGTACTTC
TRBJ1-5 | . | TRBV7-9 | CASSHMVTSGNQPQHF | TGTGCCAGCAGCCACATGGTGACTTCGGGCAATCAGCCCCAGCATTTT
TRBJ2-7 | TRBD1 | TRBV6-4 | CASRPGTGGNSYEQYF | TGTGCCAGCAGACCTGGAACAGGGGGGAATTCCTACGAGCAGTACTTC
TRBJ2-7 | TRBD1 | TRBV9 | CASSGSGTGNSYEQYF | TGTGCCAGCAGCGGGTCGGGGACAGGAAATTCCTACGAGCAGTACTTC
TRBJ1-2 | . | TRBV4-2 | CASSQDPVGALGGYTF | TGTGCCAGCAGCCAAGATCCTGTTGGGGCCTTGGGTGGCTACACCTTC
TRBJ1-4 | TRBD1 | TRBV4-1 | CASSYTGAVGEKLFF | TGCGCCAGCAGTTATACAGGGGCCGTTGGGGAAAAACTGTTTTTT
TRBJ2-5 | . | TRBV6-5 | CASSYSRNQETQYF | TGTGCCAGCAGTTACTCGAGGAACCAAGAGACCCAGTACTTC
TRBJ2-4 | . | TRBV28 | CASSLWRTKNIQYF | TGTGCCAGCAGTTTGTGGAGGACCAAAAACATTCAGTACTTC
TRBJ1-5 | . | TRBV11-1 | CASSLGPGNQPQHF | TGTGCCAGCAGCTTAGGCCCAGGCAATCAGCCCCAGCATTTT
TRBJ2-7 | . | TRBV6-6 | CASSYLQGLSYEQYF | TGTGCCAGCAGTTACCTACAGGGCCTTTCCTACGAGCAGTACTTC
TRBJ2-6 | TRBD1 | TRBV5-4 | CASSPRTGVTGANVLTF | TGTGCCAGCAGCCCGAGGACAGGGGTCACTGGGGCCAACGTCCTGACTTTC
TRBJ2-3 | TRBD1 | TRBV28 | CASSKTGRADTQYF | TGTGCCAGCAGTAAGACAGGGCGAGCAGATACGCAGTATTTT